The 24 T cell receptor beta chains presented below share a single source sample, sequenced in a study of OX40 agonist ivuxolimab in advanced cancers. The library was obtained by the immunoSEQ multiplex PCR assay. TCRdb stores this immuneACCESS table with in-frame sequences only. Part of the clones is absent; in the studies checked, under half of the shortfall reflects unresolved V genes, and no reason is known for the rest. This sample has roughly 70,000 clones in its table, and roughly four fifths of those were observed once. The ten largest clones take up over 0.4% of the sample. This material consisted of CD4+ or CD8+ T cells sorted from blood, taken in a trial of the OX40 agonist ivuxolimab. The receptors were sampled from an adult with an advanced solid tumor such as melanoma, head and neck, liver or kidney cancer.

This clone came up a few times. The chain is built from TRBV25-1 and TRBJ2-7; no clear D gene. The ends were cut back, 4 bases at V and 0 bases at J, with 10 bases in the middle. Germline CDR1 and CDR2: MGHDK and SYGVNS. The CDR3 length is 14 residues. In DNA form, the CDR3 reads TGTGCCAGCAGTGCCACGGAGTACTCCTACGAGCAGTACTTC. This sequence encodes CASSATEYSYEQYF.

V gene TRBV2 combines with J gene TRBJ2-1; 10 bases align to TRBD2. The ends lost 7 bases at V and 9 bases at J; junction bases unmatched: 9. The germline V gene encodes CDR1 SNHLY and CDR2 FYNNEI. The CDR3 length is 14 residues. The CDR3 loop reads CASTRGAGGGEQFF. In DNA form, the CDR3 reads TGTGCCAGCACCCGGGGAGCGGGAGGGGGTGAGCAGTTCTTC.

V and J are TRBV5-6 and TRBJ1-3, with 7 bases fitting TRBD1. Germline CDR1 and CDR2: SGHDT and YYEEEE. Trimming removed 3 bases from V and 8 bases from J; junction bases left unmatched: 14. This CDR3 has 16 residues. The CDR3: CASSSSDRPYTDTIYF. Written as DNA, the CDR3 is TGTGCCAGCAGCTCCTCGGACAGGCCCTACACCGACACCATATATTTT.

V gene TRBV10-3 combines with J gene TRBJ1-2; possible D gene TRBD1, 5 bases. CDR3 length: 15 residues. The germline V gene has CDR1 ENHRY and CDR2 SYGVKD. V dropped 2 bases and J dropped 5 bases, with 15 bases sitting between them. CDR3 sequence (DNA): TGTGCCATCAGTGAGGAAGGCGGGGGACCGTATGGCTACACCTTC. Amino acid sequence: CAISEEGGGPYGYTF.

The J gene is TRBJ1-1, the V gene TRBV19; 8 bases agree with TRBD1. Trimming cost V 6 bases and J 5 bases; bases outside gene matches: 11. The germline gives CDR1 LNHDA, CDR2 SQIVND (reference sequence). This CDR3 comprises 15 residues. The chain's CDR3 is CASRNRGTRMTEAFF. CDR3 nucleotide sequence: TGTGCCAGTAGGAACAGGGGGACCCGGATGACTGAAGCTTTCTTT. The full variable domain, its missing parts supplied by reference TRBV19 and TRBJ1-1, is DGGITQSPKYLFRKEGQNVTLSCEQNLNHDAMYWYRQDPGQGLRLIYYSQIVNDFQKGDIAEGYSVSREKKESFPLTVTSAQKNPTAFYLCASRNRGTRMTEAFFGQGTRLTVV.

The V gene is TRBV5-4, the J gene TRBJ1-2, with TRBD1 matching 7 bases. This CDR3 contains 14 residues. Germline V CDR1 and CDR2: SGHNT, YYREEE (reference sequence). V shed 2 bases and J 2 bases; nucleotides not matched to a gene: 3. The CDR3 protein is CASSFGGGNYGYTF. In DNA, the CDR3 is TGTGCCAGCAGCTTTGGAGGGGGCAACTATGGCTACACCTTC.

This clone has just one count. The rearrangement links TRBV5-5 to TRBJ1-4, with D possibly matching TRBD1 (5 bases). Trimming left V 0 bases short and J 8 bases short, with 14 bases between. The CDR3 has 15 amino acids. Per the germline V gene, CDR1 is SGHKS and CDR2 is YYEKEE (reference sequence). CDR3 residues: CASSLVMRSGEKLFF. CDR3 nucleotides: TGTGCCAGCAGCTTGGTAATGAGGTCAGGGGAAAAACTGTTTTTT.

The chain has TRBV18 and TRBJ2-5, with 7 bases fitting TRBD1. Per the germline V gene, CDR1 is KGHSH and CDR2 is LQKENI. The CDR3 is made up of 16 amino acids. V lost 1 base and J lost 4; bases outside the gene matches: 9. CDR3 region: CASSPLKQGRGETQYF. CDR3 coding DNA: TGTGCCAGCTCACCACTTAAACAGGGGCGAGGAGAGACCCAGTACTTC.

J is TRBJ1-2 and V is TRBV27; unclear D gene. This CDR3 has 14 amino acids. V lost 6 bases, J lost 5 bases, and 16 bases lay in between. Germline lookup yields CDR1 MNHEY and CDR2 SMNVEV (reference sequence). CDR3 protein: CASSPGPSIYGYTF. DNA of the CDR3: TGTGCCAGCAGCCCTGGACCGTCGATTTATGGCTACACCTTC.

This CDR3 is CASTPVVIEQYV. For the CDR3, the DNA is TGTGCCAGCACCCCCGTTGTTATAGAGCAGTACGTC. The V gene is TRBV6-4, the J gene TRBJ2-7; D ambiguous. The V gene's germline CDR1 is MRHNA and CDR2 SNTAGT. V was cut by 7 bases and J by 7 bases, with 14 bases left in between. The CDR3 runs to 12 residues.

This clone appeared once. This rearrangement joins TRBV14 to TRBJ1-4; no clear D gene. Trimming stripped 5 bases from V and 1 base from J, with 14 bases between. CDR3 length equals 16 residues. The germline V gene has CDR1 SGHDN and CDR2 FVKESK. CDR3 sequence: CASSIRSSLTNEKLFF. CDR3 DNA: TGTGCCAGCAGCATCCGATCTTCCTTAACTAATGAAAAACTGTTTTTT.

This clone appeared a single time. The V gene is TRBV6-5, the J gene TRBJ2-1, with TRBD1 as a possible D gene (6 bases). The CDR3 covers 15 residues. Per the germline V gene, CDR1 is MNHEY and CDR2 is SVGAGI. Trimming shortened V by 0 bases and J by 2 bases, and 8 bases separated the two germline ends. This CDR3 reads CASSYSGQPYNEQFF. CDR3 nucleotide sequence: TGTGCCAGCAGTTACTCTGGACAGCCCTACAATGAGCAGTTCTTC.

The rearrangement uses TRBV6-5 and TRBJ2-7, with D perhaps being TRBD1 or TRBD2 (5 bases each). CDR1 MNHEY and CDR2 SVGAGI come from the germline V gene. V lost 7 bases and J 1 base, leaving 11 bases between the germline ends. This CDR3 is built from 13 residues. The CDR3 DNA is TGTGCCAGCACCCGGGACCGTTCCTACGAGCAGTACTTC. Its translation is CASTRDRSYEQYF.

The chain links TRBV6-1 to TRBJ1-5; TRBD1 is a possible D gene (5 bases). This CDR3 has 13 amino acids. The germline V gene has CDR1 MNHNS and CDR2 SASEGT. V was cut by 7 bases and J by 7 bases, with 14 bases left in between. In DNA, the CDR3 is TGTGCCAGCAAGTCGGCAGGGAACCAGCCCCAGCATTTT. It yields the protein CASKSAGNQPQHF.

This sequence joins TRBV11-2 and TRBJ2-1; D is perhaps TRBD1 or TRBD2 (5 bases each). Germline V gene data show CDR1 as SGHAT and CDR2 as FQNNGV. The germline V and J ends were trimmed by 3 bases and 1 base, with 16 bases remaining between them. CDR3 length: 17 amino acids. The CDR3 reads CASSFLVTGPSYNEQFF. Here the CDR3 DNA reads TGTGCCAGCAGCTTCCTCGTCACGGGACCTTCCTACAATGAGCAGTTCTTC.

The chain recombines TRBV7-9 with TRBJ1-1, with D perhaps matching TRBD1 (5 bases). CDR3 length equals 15 residues. CDR1 SEHNR and CDR2 FQNEAQ come from the germline V gene (reference sequence). V gave up 3 bases and J gave up 0 bases, with 11 bases separating them. The CDR3 coding sequence is TGTGCCAGCAGCTTCTGGGGACCTATGAACACTGAAGCTTTCTTT. Its translation is CASSFWGPMNTEAFF.

This clone appeared a few times. The V call is TRBV10-3, the J call TRBJ2-1; 13 nucleotides align to TRBD2. This CDR3 comprises 15 residues. Germline V lookup: CDR1 ENHRY, CDR2 SYGVKD. The J segment lost 8 bases and the V segment lost 2 bases, leaving 3 bases of the junction unmatched. CDR3 in DNA: TGTGCCATCAGTGAGGGACTAGCGGGAGCGGATGAGCAGTTCTTC. Its translation is CAISEGLAGADEQFF.

Points on this clone: Additional DNA sequences in this sample encode the identical CDR3. The chain recombines TRBV5-5 with TRBJ2-5, with D perhaps matching TRBD1 or TRBD2 (5 bases each). The V and J ends lost 2 bases and 4 bases respectively, with 6 bases between them. The CDR3 runs to 12 residues. From germline, CDR1 is SGHKS and CDR2 YYEKEE (reference sequence). The CDR3 protein is CASSFGGETQYF. In DNA, the CDR3 is TGTGCCAGCAGCTTTGGGGGAGAGACCCAGTACTTC.

V gene TRBV4-1 combines with J gene TRBJ2-5; 9 bases are a match to TRBD2. The CDR3 has 14 amino acids. CDR1 is MGHRA, CDR2 YSYEKL, per germline. V was pared by 5 bases and J by 4 bases, with 5 bases of the junction left unmatched. The CDR3 reads CASSSKTSGETQYF. The CDR3 coding sequence is TGCGCCAGCAGCTCTAAGACTAGCGGAGAGACCCAGTACTTC.

This clone was picked up a small number of times. V is TRBV6-4 and J is TRBJ2-1; 7 nucleotides agree with TRBD1. V dropped 3 bases and J dropped 7; count of bases not matched to a gene: 9. The CDR3 is 15 residues long. Germline loops: CDR1 MRHNA, CDR2 SNTAGT. This chain's CDR3 is CASSEQGSLINEQFF. CDR3 coding DNA: TGTGCCAGCAGTGAACAGGGGTCCCTAATAAATGAGCAGTTCTTC.

This chain uses TRBV5-6 with TRBJ2-1; 15 nucleotides line up with TRBD2. This CDR3 region has 14 residues. The germline V gene encodes CDR1 SGHDT and CDR2 YYEEEE. V lost 4 bases and J lost 12; bases outside the gene matches: 5. CDR3 nucleotide sequence: TGTGCCAGCAGCAAGGGACTAGCGGGAGGTGGGCAGTTCTTC. It specifies CASSKGLAGGGQFF. Supplemented by reference TRBV5-6 and TRBJ2-1, the full variable domain reads DAGVTQSPTHLIKTRGQQVTLRCSPKSGHDTVSWYQQALGQGPQFIFQYYEEEERQRGNFPDRFSGHQFPNYSSELNVNALLLGDSALYLCASSKGLAGGGQFFGPGTRLTVL.

The CDR3 loop is CASSPVTNYGYTF. Written as DNA, the CDR3 is TGTGCCAGCAGCCCAGTAACTAACTATGGCTACACCTTC. This chain connects TRBV5-6 to TRBJ1-2; D uncertain. The CDR3 length is 13 residues. CDR1 and CDR2 (germline): SGHDT, YYEEEE. Trimming stripped 4 bases from V and 0 bases from J, with 7 bases between.

The V call is TRBV7-8, the J call TRBJ2-7, with 8 nucleotides matching TRBD1. CDR1 and CDR2 (germline): SGHVS, FQNEAQ. The trim removed 6 bases at V and 3 bases at J, leaving 10 bases unmatched. The CDR3 contains 15 residues. CDR3 amino acids: CASRRPGTGNYEQYF. In nucleotides, the CDR3 is TGTGCCAGCAGACGCCCCGGGACAGGTAACTACGAGCAGTACTTC. The variable domain in full, completed from reference TRBV7-8 and TRBJ2-7, reads GAGVSQSPRYKVAKRGQDVALRCDPISGHVSLFWYQQALGQGPEFLTYFQNEAQLDKSGLPSDRFFAERPEGSVSTLKIQRTQQEDSAVYLCASRRPGTGNYEQYFGPGTRLTVT.

CDR3 bases: TGTGCCTGGAGTGTACAAATCCGGAAACAAGGCTACACCTTC. Its translation is CAWSVQIRKQGYTF. The chain carries TRBV30 and TRBJ1-2; D is undetermined. Germline CDR1 and CDR2: GTSNPN and SVGIG (reference sequence). The CDR3 is 14 amino acids. V lost 0 bases and J lost 8, with 16 bases in between.